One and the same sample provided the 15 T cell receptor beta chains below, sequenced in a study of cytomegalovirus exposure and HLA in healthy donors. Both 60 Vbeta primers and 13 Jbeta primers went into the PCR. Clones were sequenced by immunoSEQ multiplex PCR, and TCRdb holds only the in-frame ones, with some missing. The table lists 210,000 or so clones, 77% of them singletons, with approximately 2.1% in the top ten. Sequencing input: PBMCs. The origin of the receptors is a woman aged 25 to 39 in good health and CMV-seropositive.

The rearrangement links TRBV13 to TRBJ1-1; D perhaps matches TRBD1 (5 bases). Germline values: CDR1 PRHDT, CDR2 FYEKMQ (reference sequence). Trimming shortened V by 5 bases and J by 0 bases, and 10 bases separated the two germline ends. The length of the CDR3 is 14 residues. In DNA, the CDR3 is TGTGCCAGCAGCCGGACACAGATGAACACTGAAGCTTTCTTT. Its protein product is CASSRTQMNTEAFF.

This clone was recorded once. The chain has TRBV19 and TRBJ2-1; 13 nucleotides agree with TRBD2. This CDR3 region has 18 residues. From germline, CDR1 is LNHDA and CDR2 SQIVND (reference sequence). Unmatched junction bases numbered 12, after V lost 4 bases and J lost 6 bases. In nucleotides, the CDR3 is TGTGCCAGTAGTACAAGACTAGCGGGAGGCCCGGGGATCAATGAGCAGTTCTTC. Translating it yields CASSTRLAGGPGINEQFF.

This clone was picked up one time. CDR3 amino acids: CASSYHQRETVRLFF. For the CDR3, the DNA is TGTGCCAGCAGTTATCATCAGCGGGAGACCGTCCGGCTGTTCTTC. This sequence joins TRBV6-5 and TRBJ2-1; 8 positions match TRBD2. The CDR3 consists of 15 residues. Germline V gives CDR1 MNHEY, CDR2 SVGAGI. Unmatched junction bases numbered 16, after V lost 3 bases and J lost 15 bases.

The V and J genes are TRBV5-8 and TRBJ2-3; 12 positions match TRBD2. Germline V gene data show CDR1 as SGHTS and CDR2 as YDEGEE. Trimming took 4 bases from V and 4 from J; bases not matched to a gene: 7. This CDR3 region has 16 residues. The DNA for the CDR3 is TGTGCCAGCAGCGCCGGGACTAGCGGGCCGGCAGATACGCAGTATTTT. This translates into CASSAGTSGPADTQYF.

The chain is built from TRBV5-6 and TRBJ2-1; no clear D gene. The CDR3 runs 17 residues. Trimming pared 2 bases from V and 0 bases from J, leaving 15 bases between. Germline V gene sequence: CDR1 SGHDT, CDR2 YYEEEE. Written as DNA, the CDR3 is TGTGCCAGCAGCTTTTGGTCCAGCGATCGCTCCTACAATGAGCAGTTCTTC. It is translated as CASSFWSSDRSYNEQFF.

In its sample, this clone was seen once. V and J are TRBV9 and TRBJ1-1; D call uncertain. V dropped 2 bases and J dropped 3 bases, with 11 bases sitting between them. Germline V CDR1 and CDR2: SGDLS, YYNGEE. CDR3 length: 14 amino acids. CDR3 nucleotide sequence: TGTGCCAGCAGCGTTGGCCCTTTGGACACTGAAGCTTTCTTT. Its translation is CASSVGPLDTEAFF.

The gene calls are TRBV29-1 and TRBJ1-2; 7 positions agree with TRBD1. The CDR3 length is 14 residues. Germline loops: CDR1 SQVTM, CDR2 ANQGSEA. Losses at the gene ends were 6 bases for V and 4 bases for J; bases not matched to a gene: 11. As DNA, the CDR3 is TGCAGCGTAAGGGGGCAACTGAGGGGCTATGGCTACACCTTC. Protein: CSVRGQLRGYGYTF.

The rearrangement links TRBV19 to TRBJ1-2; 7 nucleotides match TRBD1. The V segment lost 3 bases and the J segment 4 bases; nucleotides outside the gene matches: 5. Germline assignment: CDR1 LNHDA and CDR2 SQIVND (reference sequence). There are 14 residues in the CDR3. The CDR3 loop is CASSISGQLYGYTF. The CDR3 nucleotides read TGTGCCAGTAGTATTTCGGGACAGCTCTATGGCTACACCTTC.

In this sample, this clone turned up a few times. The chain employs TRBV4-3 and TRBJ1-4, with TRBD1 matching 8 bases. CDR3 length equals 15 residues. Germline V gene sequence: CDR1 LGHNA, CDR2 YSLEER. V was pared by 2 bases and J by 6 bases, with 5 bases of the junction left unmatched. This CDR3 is CASSQQGAGYEKLFF. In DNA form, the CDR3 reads TGCGCCAGCAGCCAACAGGGGGCGGGTTATGAAAAACTGTTTTTT.

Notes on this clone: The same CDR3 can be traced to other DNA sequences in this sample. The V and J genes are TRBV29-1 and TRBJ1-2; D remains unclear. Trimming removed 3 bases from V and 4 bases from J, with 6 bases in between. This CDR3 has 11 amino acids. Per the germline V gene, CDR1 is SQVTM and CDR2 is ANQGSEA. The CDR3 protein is CSVDSGYGYTF. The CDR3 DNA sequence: TGCAGCGTTGATAGCGGCTATGGCTACACCTTC.

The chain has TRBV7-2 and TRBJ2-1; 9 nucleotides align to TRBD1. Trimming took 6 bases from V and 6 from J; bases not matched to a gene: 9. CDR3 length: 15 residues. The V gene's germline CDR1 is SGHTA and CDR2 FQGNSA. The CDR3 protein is CASSRRDRVGNEQFF. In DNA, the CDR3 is TGTGCCAGCAGTCGGAGGGACAGGGTAGGCAATGAGCAGTTCTTC.

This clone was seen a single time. CDR3 loop: CASSQGRGYGYTF. CDR3 nucleotide sequence: TGTGCCAGCAGCCAGGGGAGGGGGTATGGCTACACCTTC. The chain is built from TRBV7-2 and TRBJ1-2; possibly TRBD1 for D (6 bases). There are 13 residues in the CDR3. V was shortened by 5 bases and J by 5 bases, with 12 bases between the two germline ends. CDR1 and CDR2 from the germline V gene are SGHTA and FQGNSA. The full variable domain, rest sourced from reference TRBV7-2 and TRBJ1-2, is GAGVSQSPSNKVTEKGKDVELRCDPISGHTALYWYRQSLGQGLEFLIYFQGNSAPDKSGLPSDRFSAERTGGSVSTLTIQRTQQEDSAVYLCASSQGRGYGYTFGSGTRLTVV.

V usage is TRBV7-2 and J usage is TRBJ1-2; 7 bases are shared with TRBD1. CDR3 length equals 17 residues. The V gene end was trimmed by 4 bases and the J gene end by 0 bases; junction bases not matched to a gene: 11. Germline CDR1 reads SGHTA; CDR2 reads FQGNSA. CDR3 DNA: TGTGCCAGCAGCTCTCGGGACAGTACTTTTTCTAACTATGGCTACACCTTC. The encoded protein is CASSSRDSTFSNYGYTF.

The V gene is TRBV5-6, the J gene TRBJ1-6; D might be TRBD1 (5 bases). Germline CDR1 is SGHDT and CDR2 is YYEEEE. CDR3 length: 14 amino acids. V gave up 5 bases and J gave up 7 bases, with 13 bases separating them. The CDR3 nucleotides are TGTGCCAGCAGTCTGGACATGAAAAATTCACCCCTCCACTTT. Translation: CASSLDMKNSPLHF.

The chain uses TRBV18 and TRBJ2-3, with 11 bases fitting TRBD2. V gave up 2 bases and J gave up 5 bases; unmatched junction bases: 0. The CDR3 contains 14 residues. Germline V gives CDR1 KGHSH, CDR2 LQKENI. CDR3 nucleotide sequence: TGTGCCAGCTCACCAGGGACTAGCGGAGATACGCAGTATTTT. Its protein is CASSPGTSGDTQYF.